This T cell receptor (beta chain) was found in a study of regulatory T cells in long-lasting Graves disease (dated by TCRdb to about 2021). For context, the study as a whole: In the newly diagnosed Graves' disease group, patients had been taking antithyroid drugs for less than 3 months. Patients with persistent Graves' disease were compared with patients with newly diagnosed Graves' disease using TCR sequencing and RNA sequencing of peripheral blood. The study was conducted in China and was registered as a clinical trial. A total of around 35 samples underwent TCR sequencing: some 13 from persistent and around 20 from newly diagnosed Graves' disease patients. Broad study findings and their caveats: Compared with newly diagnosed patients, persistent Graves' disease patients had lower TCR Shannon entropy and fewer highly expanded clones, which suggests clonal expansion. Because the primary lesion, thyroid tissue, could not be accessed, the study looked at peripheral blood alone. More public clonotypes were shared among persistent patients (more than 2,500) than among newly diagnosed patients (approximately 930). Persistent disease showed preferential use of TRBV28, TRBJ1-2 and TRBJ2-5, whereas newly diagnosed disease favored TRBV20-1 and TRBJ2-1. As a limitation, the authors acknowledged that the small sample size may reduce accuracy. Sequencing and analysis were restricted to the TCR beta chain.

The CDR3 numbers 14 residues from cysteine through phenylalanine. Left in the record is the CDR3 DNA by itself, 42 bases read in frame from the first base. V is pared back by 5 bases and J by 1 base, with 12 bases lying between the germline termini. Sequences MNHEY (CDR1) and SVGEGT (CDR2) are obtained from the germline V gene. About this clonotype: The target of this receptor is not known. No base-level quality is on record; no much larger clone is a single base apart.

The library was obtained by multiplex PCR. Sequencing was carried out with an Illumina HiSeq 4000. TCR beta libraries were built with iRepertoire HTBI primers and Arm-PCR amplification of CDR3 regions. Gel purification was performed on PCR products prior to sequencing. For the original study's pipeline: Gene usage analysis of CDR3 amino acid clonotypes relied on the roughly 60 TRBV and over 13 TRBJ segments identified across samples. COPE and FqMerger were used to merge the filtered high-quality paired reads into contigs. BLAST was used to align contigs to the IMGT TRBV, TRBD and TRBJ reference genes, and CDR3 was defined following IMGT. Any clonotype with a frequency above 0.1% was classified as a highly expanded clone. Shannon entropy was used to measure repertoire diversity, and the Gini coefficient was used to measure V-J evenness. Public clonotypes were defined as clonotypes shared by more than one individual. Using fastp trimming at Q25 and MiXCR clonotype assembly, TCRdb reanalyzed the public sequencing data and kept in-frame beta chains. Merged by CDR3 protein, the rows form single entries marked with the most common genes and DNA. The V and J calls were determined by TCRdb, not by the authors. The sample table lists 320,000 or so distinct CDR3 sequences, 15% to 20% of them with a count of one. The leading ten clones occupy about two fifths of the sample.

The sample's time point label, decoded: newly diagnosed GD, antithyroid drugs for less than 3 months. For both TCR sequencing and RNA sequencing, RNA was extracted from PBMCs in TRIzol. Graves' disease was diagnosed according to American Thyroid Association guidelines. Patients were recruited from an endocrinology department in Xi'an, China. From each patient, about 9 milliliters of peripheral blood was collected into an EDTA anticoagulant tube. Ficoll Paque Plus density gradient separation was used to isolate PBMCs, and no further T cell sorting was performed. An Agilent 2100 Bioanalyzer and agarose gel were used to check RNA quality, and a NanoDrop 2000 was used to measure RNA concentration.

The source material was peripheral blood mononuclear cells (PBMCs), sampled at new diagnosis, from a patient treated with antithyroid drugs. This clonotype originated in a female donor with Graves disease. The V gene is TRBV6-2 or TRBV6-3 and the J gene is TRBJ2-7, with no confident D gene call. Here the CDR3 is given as CASSPKQRSYEQYF. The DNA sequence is TGTGCCAGCAGTCCTAAACAGCGATCCTACGAGCAGTACTTC.